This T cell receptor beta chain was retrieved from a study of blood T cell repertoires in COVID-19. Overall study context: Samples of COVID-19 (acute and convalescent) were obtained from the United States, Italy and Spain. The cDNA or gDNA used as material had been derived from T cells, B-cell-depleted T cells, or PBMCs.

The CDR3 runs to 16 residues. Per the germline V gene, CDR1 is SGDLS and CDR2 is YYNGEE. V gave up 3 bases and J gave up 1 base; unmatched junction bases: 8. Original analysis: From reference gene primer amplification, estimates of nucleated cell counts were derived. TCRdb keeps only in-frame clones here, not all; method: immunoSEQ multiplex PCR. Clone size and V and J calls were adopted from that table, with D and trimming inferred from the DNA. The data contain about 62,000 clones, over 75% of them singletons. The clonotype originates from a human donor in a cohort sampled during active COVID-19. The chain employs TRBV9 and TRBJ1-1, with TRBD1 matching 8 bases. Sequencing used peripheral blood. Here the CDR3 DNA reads TGTGCCAGCAGCGCACTGGACAGGGCCAGGAACACTGAAGCTTTCTTT. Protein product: CASSALDRARNTEAFF.